This section outlines one T cell receptor (beta chain) sequence together with its context. No antigen is known for it. Per-base qualities were not stored, and no clone one base away is much larger. The germline V gene specifies SGDLS as CDR1 and YYNGEE as CDR2. Deletion took 1 base off V and 5 bases off J, with a span of 12 bases between the germline ends. Inclusive of the bounding cysteine and phenylalanine, the CDR3 is 15 residues long. CDR3 DNA only is kept here, 45 bases in frame from base 1. The immunoSEQ Assay, a bias-controlled multiplex PCR, was used to amplify TCRbeta CDR3 regions from genomic DNA. The authors' analysis ran thus. The number of nucleated cells in each sample was estimated from the amplification of reference gene primers within the assay. To quantify the absolute abundance of each unique TCRbeta CDR3 rearrangement, sequence reads were collapsed and filtered. For each sample, productive Simpson clonality was calculated as the square root of Simpson's diversity index over productive rearrangements. Sourced from immuneACCESS, this table was stored by TCRdb with only in-frame sequences that have V and J called. A share of the clones is absent; for the studies checked, an unresolved V gene accounts for under half, and the remainder has no known explanation. From that table come the V and J calls and clone size; the DNA was used to work out D and trimming. The table for this sample lists around 50,000 clones; roughly 82% of them were counted only once. The top ten hold under 8.5% of the sample.

This entry belongs to a study of blood T cell repertoires in COVID-19 (dated by TCRdb to 2019 to 2021). With regard to the full study: Collaborator samples came from the United States, Italy and Spain and covered acute and convalescent phases of COVID-19. The prospective study material was composed of cDNA or gDNA derived from T cells, B-cell-depleted T cells, or PBMCs. Deeply sampled blood TCRbeta repertoires from subjects exposed to, actively infected with, or recovered from COVID-19 were included in the dataset. The repertoires were made available in a free public database intended to serve as a resource for research on the immune response to SARS-CoV-2. The samples were drawn from two sources: the first 160 participants of the ongoing ImmuneRACE study, and 950 to 1,500 subjects contributed by 6 global collaborators. Sample metadata almost always included a de-identified subject ID, COVID-19 status, age in years and sex. HLA class I and class II types, where available, came from metadata supplied by the sample provider rather than from assay-based typing. The research as a whole found: The quantity of clinical and demographic metadata differed by source and by participant and was supplied without curation.

Whole blood was collected in K2EDTA tubes by collaborating institutions according to the institutions' own protocols. For TCRbeta analysis, collaborators shipped samples as frozen whole blood, isolated PBMCs, or DNA extracted from either of those sample types. The material sequenced was peripheral blood. The clonotype originates from a woman aged 80 or over with acute or convalescent COVID-19. Recombination linked TRBV9 to TRBJ1-4; the D gene remains uncertain. CDR3 reads: CASSVSGAVNEKLFF. The bases are TGTGCCAGCAGCGTAAGTGGTGCGGTAAATGAAAAACTGTTTTTT.